The entry below describes one T cell receptor (beta chain). Its binding antigen is unknown. Base qualities are not recorded, but no much larger clone differs from it by a single base. Sequencing was carried out with an Illumina HiSeq 1500. Using fastp at Q25 and MiXCR, TCRdb reprocessed the public reads and kept productive beta chains. One record per CDR3 amino acid sequence lists the most common genes and DNA. For this sample there are about 920,000 distinct CDR3 sequences; around a third appear just once. Roughly an eighth of the sample lies in the top ten. V is pared back by 11 bases and J by 4 bases, with 20 bases lying between the germline termini. CDR1 and CDR2, per the germline V gene, are SNHLY and FYNNEI. Its CDR3 holds 14 amino acids, cysteine through phenylalanine. The entry retains the CDR3 DNA only, 42 bases that are in frame from base 1. The treatment or condition label on this specimen signifies: in vitro stimulation with specific CMV peptide epitopes to enrich CMV-specific T cells.

The record originates from a study of T cell repertoires in cytomegalovirus infection (dated by TCRdb to between 2018 and 2021). As for the study more broadly: Peptide stimulations targeted recently identified HLA-C-restricted CMV epitopes, whose presentation resists viral immunomodulation, together with well-studied HLA-B-restricted epitopes. Donor HLA type was relevant to the analysis, because carriage of CMV infection together with the matching HLA type was indicated by public TCR beta signatures.

Overall study outcomes, separate from this receptor: The ex vivo response was dominated by HLA-C-restricted CMV-specific TCR beta clonotypes, which also provided the single most frequent clonotype in two of eight donors. In both this cohort and an independent cohort of approximately 350 donors, the cumulative frequency of public TCR beta family members distinguished carriers of CMV infection plus the relevant HLA type.

The TCR comes from a human donor in good health (CMV status not recorded). Some clones in this sample may be carry-over from other donors' samples. This specimen was cultured CD8+ T cells from PBMCs, taken from culture after CMV antigen stimulation. Rearrangement joined TRBV2 to TRBJ1-2; no D segment can be confidently identified. The base sequence is TGTGCCGGAGAGGGAGCGCCTGGACTCTATGGCTACACCTTC. Its protein is CAGEGAPGLYGYTF.